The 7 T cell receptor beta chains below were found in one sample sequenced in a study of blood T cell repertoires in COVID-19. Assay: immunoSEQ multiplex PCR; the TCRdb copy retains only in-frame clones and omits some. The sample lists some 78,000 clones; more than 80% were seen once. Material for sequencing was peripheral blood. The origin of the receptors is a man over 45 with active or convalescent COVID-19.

The CDR3 nucleotides are TGTGCCAGCAGCTTTCCCACAGGCCCCTCTGGAAACACCATATATTTT. Translating gives CASSFPTGPSGNTIYF. The V call is TRBV5-4, the J call TRBJ1-3, with D perhaps matching TRBD1 (5 bases). This CDR3 is built from 16 residues. Germline V CDR1 and CDR2: SGHNT, YYREEE (reference sequence). With 2 bases removed from V and 0 bases from J, the gap between germline ends came to 12 bases.

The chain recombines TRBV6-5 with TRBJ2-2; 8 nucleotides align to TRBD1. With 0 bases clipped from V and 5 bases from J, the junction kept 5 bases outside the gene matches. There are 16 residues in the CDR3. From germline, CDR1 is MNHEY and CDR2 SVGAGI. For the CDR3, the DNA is TGTGCCAGCAGTTACTCGAACAGGGGGTTTACCGGGGAGCTGTTTTTT. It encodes CASSYSNRGFTGELFF.

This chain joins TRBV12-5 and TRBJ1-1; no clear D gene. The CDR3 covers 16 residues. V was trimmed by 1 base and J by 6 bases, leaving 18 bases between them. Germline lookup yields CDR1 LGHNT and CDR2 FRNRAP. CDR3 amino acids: CASGLGLTGTAPEAFF. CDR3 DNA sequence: TGTGCTAGTGGTTTGGGACTGACTGGTACGGCTCCTGAAGCTTTCTTT.

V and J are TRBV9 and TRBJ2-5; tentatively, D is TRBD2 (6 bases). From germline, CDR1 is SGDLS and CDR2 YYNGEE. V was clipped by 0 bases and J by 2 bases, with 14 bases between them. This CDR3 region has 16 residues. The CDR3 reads CASSVATSGVQETQYF. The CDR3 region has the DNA TGTGCCAGCAGCGTAGCTACTTCGGGGGTACAAGAGACCCAGTACTTC.

Written as DNA, the CDR3 is TGTGCCAGCAGCTTAGTTGTAGTGGGGGAGGGCACCGGGGAGCTGTTTTTT. It encodes CASSLVVVGEGTGELFF. The chain links TRBV7-2 to TRBJ2-2; TRBD2 aligns across 7 bases. CDR3 size: 17 residues. Germline CDR1 reads SGHTA; CDR2 reads FQGNSA. The ends lost 1 base at V and 4 bases at J; junction bases unmatched: 9.

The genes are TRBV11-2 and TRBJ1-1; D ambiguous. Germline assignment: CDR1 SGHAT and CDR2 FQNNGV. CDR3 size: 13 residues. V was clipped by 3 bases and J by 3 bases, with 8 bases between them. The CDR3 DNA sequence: TGTGCCAGCAGCTTTGCAGTGGACACTGAAGCTTTCTTT. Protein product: CASSFAVDTEAFF.

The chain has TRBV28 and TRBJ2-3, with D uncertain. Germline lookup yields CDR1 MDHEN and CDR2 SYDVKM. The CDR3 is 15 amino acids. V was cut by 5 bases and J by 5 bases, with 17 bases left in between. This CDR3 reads CASSPSSGPLDTQYF. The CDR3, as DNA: TGTGCCAGCAGTCCCTCCTCGGGTCCCCTAGATACGCAGTATTTT.